This T cell receptor beta chain was obtained from a study of T cell clonotyping in hematopoietic cell transplantation. Study-wide points: Broader posttransplant TCR repertoire diversity was predicted by graft donor and pretransplant recipient Inverse Simpson Index values.

As to this clone: The antigen is not known.

Profiled with immunoSEQ multiplex PCR; TCRdb holds only in-frame clones, not every one. The sample includes 15,000 to 20,000 clones, about 85% of them seen just once. The CDR3 consists of 17 residues. Germline lookup yields CDR1 SGHDN and CDR2 FVKESK. V trimming: 1 base; J trimming: 0 bases; junction bases outside the gene matches: 5. This receptor was obtained from a male patient aged 55 to 69 who had an allogeneic stem cell transplant from a related donor, so the T cells may come from the graft donor. Some clones in this sample may be carry-over from other donors' samples. V is TRBV14 and J is TRBJ2-5; 10 positions match TRBD2. The material sequenced was PBMCs, taken 100 days after allogeneic stem cell transplant. CDR3: CASSQASGGPHQETQYF. DNA for the CDR3: TGTGCCAGCAGCCAAGCTAGCGGGGGCCCACACCAAGAGACCCAGTACTTC.